A single sample is the source of the 5 T cell receptor beta chains below, sequenced in a study of technical replicates of blood from a handful of donors. Only in-frame clones appear in the TCRdb table, and some are missing; sequencing was by immunoSEQ multiplex PCR. The sample includes roughly 56,000 clones, 80% to 90% seen only once; the top ten take around 5.3%. What was sequenced was PBMCs. The receptor set was obtained from a human donor in good health. Some clones in this sample may be carry-over from other donors' samples.

The chain recombines TRBV11-2 with TRBJ2-7; 9 bases map to TRBD2. CDR3 length: 16 amino acids. Germline-derived CDR1 and CDR2 are SGHAT and FQNNGV. Germline trimming cut 5 bases from V and 0 bases from J; bases unmatched to any gene: 8. Here the CDR3 reads CASSERGDVSSYEQYF. For the CDR3, the DNA is TGTGCCAGCAGCGAGCGGGGGGATGTGTCCTCCTACGAGCAGTACTTC.

The chain links TRBV10-3 to TRBJ2-2, with 12 bases aligning to TRBD1. The germline V gene encodes CDR1 ENHRY and CDR2 SYGVKD. This CDR3 contains 14 residues. J gave up 6 bases and V 6 bases, and 2 bases lay outside the gene matches. CDR3 coding DNA: TGTGCCATCAGGGGACAGGGGGCGGCCGGGGAGCTGTTTTTT. Protein: CAIRGQGAAGELFF.

The chain is built from TRBV15 and TRBJ2-3, with 9 bases matching TRBD2. CDR3 size: 16 residues. V lost 7 bases to trimming and J lost 4 bases; unmatched junction nucleotides: 12. Germline V lookup: CDR1 LNHNV, CDR2 YYDKDF (reference sequence). The CDR3 DNA follows: TGTGCCACCAAAGCGAGCGCGGGAGGGAATCCAGATACGCAGTATTTT. It specifies CATKASAGGNPDTQYF.

The J gene is TRBJ2-6, the V gene TRBV6-5, with 7 bases fitting TRBD1. J was trimmed by 4 bases and V by 7 bases; bases with no gene match: 7. The germline V gene encodes CDR1 MNHEY and CDR2 SVGAGI. The CDR3 is made up of 15 amino acids. The CDR3 reads CASTRGQSGANVLTF. The CDR3 bases are TGTGCCAGCACTAGGGGACAGTCGGGGGCCAACGTCCTGACTTTC.

The gene calls are TRBV7-9 and TRBJ1-2, with D possibly matching TRBD1 (6 bases). V lost 4 bases, J lost 10 bases, and 28 bases lay in between. This CDR3 region has 17 residues. Germline V gene lookup returns CDR1 SEHNR and CDR2 FQNEAQ (reference sequence). The CDR3, as DNA: TGTGCCAGCAGCTCCTGGACAGCCAGATTAACCAAGCCCGTCTACACCTTC. Its protein product is CASSSWTARLTKPVYTF.